This T cell receptor (beta chain) was found in a study of T cell repertoires in cytomegalovirus infection. Study summary: Selected CMV epitopes included recently identified HLA-C-restricted ones as well as well-studied HLA-B-restricted ones. Public TCR beta signature analysis indicated the presence of both CMV infection and matching HLA type. General study findings and limits: The response measured ex vivo was dominated by TCR beta clonotypes (HLA-C-restricted and CMV-specific). Summed frequency of shared TCR beta families picked out CMV carriers who also had the relevant HLA.

CDR1 and CDR2 (germline): SGHVS, FNYEAQ. The CDR3 length is 17 residues. The J segment lost 8 bases and the V segment lost 2 bases, leaving 14 bases of the junction unmatched. This clonotype has more than one count but fewer than ten. The antigen remains unidentified. MiXCR was run by TCRdb on the reads, yielding one entry per CDR3 protein. The sample includes 570,000 or so distinct CDR3 sequences, almost 40% seen only once; the top ten take about half. The sample in question was cultured PBMCs, obtained from culture after CMV antigen stimulation. V gene TRBV7-6 combines with J gene TRBJ2-1, with 8 bases lining up with TRBD2. The clonotype originates from a human donor in good health (CMV status not recorded). Some clones in this sample may be carry-over from other donors' samples. CDR3 sequence reads: CASSLLAGGTQSHEQFF. As DNA, the CDR3 is TGTGCCAGCAGCTTACTCGCGGGGGGCACCCAGTCTCATGAGCAGTTCTTC.